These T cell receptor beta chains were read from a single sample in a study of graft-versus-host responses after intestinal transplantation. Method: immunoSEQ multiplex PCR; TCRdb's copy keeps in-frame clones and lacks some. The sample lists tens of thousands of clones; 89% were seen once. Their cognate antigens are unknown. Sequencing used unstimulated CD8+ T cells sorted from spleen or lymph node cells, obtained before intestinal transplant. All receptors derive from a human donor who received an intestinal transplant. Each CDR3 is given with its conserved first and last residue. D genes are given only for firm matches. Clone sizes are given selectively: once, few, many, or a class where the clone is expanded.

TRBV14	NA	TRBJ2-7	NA	CASSLRGQRSYEQYF	TGTGCCAGCAGCCTTCGTGGGCAAAGGTCCTACGAGCAGTACTTC
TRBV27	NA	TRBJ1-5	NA	CASSLKGEGQPQHF	TGTGCCAGCAGTTTAAAAGGGGAGGGTCAGCCCCAGCATTTT
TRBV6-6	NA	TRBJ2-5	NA	CASSSMFRYQETQYF	TGTGCCAGCAGTTCCATGTTCAGGTACCAAGAGACCCAGTACTTC
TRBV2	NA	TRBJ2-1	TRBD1	CASSETTGVNEQFF	TGTGCCAGCAGCGAAACGACAGGGGTCAATGAGCAGTTCTTC
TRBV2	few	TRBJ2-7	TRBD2	CASSWSSGRGVDYYEQYF	TGTGCCAGCAGTTGGTCTAGCGGGAGGGGAGTGGACTACTACGAGCAGTACTTC
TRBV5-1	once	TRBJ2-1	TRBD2	CASSRTTKAGGSIISYNEQFF	TGCGCCAGCAGCCGAACTACAAAAGCGGGAGGCTCGATCATCTCCTACAATGAGCAGTTCTTC
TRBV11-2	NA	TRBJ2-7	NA	CASSLAQGYEQYF	TGTGCCAGCAGCTTAGCGCAGGGATACGAGCAGTACTTC
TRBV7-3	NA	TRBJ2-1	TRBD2	CASSLISGSSYNEQFF	TGTGCCAGCAGCTTAATAAGCGGGAGCTCCTACAATGAGCAGTTCTTC
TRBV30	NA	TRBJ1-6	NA	CAWTGTHSPLHF	TGTGCCTGGACAGGGACACATTCACCCCTCCACTTT
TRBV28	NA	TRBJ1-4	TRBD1	CASSGDRETNEKLFF	TGTGCCAGCAGCGGCGACAGGGAGACTAATGAAAAACTGTTTTTT
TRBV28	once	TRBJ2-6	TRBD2	CASSLRGGLSGANVLTF	TGTGCCAGCAGTTTACGGGGGGGCCTCTCTGGGGCCAACGTCCTGACTTTC
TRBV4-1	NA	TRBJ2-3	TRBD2	CASRTGTSGGNTQYF	TGCGCCAGCAGAACCGGGACTAGCGGGGGAAATACGCAGTATTTT
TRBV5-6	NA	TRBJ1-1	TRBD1	CASSETGNWNTEAFF	TGTGCCAGCAGCGAGACAGGGAACTGGAACACTGAAGCTTTCTTT
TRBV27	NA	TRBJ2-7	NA	CASSSPGAPREQYF	TGTGCCAGCAGTTCCCCAGGGGCCCCGAGGGAGCAGTACTTC
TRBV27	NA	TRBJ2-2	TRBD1	CASSPRDSLTGELFF	TGTGCCAGCAGTCCTCGGGACAGTTTGACCGGGGAGCTGTTTTTT
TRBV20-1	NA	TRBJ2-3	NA	CSATGTDTQYF	TGCAGTGCTACCGGGACAGATACGCAGTATTTT
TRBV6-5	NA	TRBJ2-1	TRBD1	CASSYGGQTYNEQFF	TGTGCCAGCAGTTACGGGGGACAGACCTACAATGAGCAGTTCTTC
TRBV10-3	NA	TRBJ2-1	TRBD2	CAILEERDGNEQFF	TGTGCCATCCTCGAGGAGCGGGACGGCAATGAGCAGTTCTTC
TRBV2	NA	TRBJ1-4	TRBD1	CASSEAGDRRNEKLFF	TGTGCCAGCAGTGAAGCAGGGGACAGGCGGAATGAAAAACTGTTTTTT
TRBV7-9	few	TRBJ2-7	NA	CASSLSLAHEQYF	TGTGCCAGCAGCTTAAGCCTAGCCCACGAGCAGTACTTC
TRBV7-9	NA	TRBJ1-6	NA	CASSLGWANSPLHF	TGTGCCAGCAGCTTAGGTTGGGCTAATTCACCCCTCCACTTT
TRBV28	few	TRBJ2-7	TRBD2	CASRPGGVEQYF	TGTGCCAGCAGACCCGGGGGGGTCGAGCAGTACTTC
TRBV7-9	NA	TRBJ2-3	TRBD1	CANDRGGTDTQYF	TGTGCCAACGACAGGGGAGGCACAGATACGCAGTATTTT
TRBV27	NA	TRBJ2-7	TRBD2	CASSFGLADRYEQYF	TGTGCCAGCAGTTTCGGACTAGCGGACCGTTACGAGCAGTACTTC
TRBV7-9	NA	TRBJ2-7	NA	CASSLTDEIYEQYF	TGTGCCAGCAGCTTGACAGACGAAATATACGAGCAGTACTTC
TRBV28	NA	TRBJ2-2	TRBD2	CASSHRLAEYTGELFF	TGTGCCAGCAGTCACCGACTAGCGGAGTACACCGGGGAGCTGTTTTTT
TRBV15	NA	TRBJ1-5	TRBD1	CATSRDLRTGVGNQPQHF	TGTGCCACCAGCAGAGATCTAAGGACAGGGGTTGGCAATCAGCCCCAGCATTTT
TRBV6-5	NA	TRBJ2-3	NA	CASSSGLVLSNTQYF	TGTGCCAGCAGCTCCGGGTTAGTGCTATCTAATACGCAGTATTTT
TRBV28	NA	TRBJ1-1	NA	CASSLGLRMNTEAFF	TGTGCCAGCAGCCTAGGATTACGCATGAACACTGAAGCTTTCTTT
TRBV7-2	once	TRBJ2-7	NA	CASSLAPGSYEQYF	TGTGCCAGCAGCTTAGCCCCAGGGTCCTACGAGCAGTACTTC
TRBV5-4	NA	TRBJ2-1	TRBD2	CASSLTSGSYHEQFF	TGTGCCAGCAGCCTTACTAGCGGGAGTTACCATGAGCAGTTCTTC
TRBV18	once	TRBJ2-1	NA	CASSPSAGIEQFF	TGTGCCAGCTCACCTTCTGCGGGGATTGAGCAGTTCTTC
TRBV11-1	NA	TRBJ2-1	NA	CASSLSSLLDEQFF	TGTGCCAGCAGCTTATCCTCCCTACTAGATGAGCAGTTCTTC
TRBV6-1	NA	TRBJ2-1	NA	CASSDRQRYNEQFF	TGTGCCAGCAGTGATCGGCAGAGGTACAATGAGCAGTTCTTC
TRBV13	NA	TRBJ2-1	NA	CASSIRGGVHGLF	TGTGCCAGCAGCATTAGGGGGGGGGTCCACGGGCTCTTC
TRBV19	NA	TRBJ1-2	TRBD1	CASSIRPRDRNYRRGYGYTF	TGTGCCAGTAGTATCCGGCCCCGGGACAGGAACTACCGGAGGGGCTATGGCTACACCTTC
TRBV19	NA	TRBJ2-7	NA	CASSIQGRGYEQYF	TGTGCCAGTAGTATCCAGGGCAGGGGTTACGAGCAGTACTTC
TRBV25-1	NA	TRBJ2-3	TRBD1	CASSESLRQGAMGTQYF	TGTGCCAGCAGTGAATCCCTCCGACAGGGGGCGATGGGTACGCAGTATTTT
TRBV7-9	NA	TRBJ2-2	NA	CASSLSLPVTGELFF	TGTGCCAGCAGCTTAAGCCTCCCCGTTACCGGGGAGCTGTTTTTT